One TCR beta chain is described in this entry. This sample is part of a study of blood T cell repertoires in COVID-19. The CDR3 runs 14 residues. The V gene lost 0 bases and the J gene lost 10 bases, with 14 bases spanning the gap. CDR1 and CDR2 (germline): SGDLS, YYNGEE. Sequencing used immunoSEQ multiplex PCR; TCRdb keeps in-frame clones, though not all of them. The sample has around 310,000 clones, 89% seen once. The J gene is TRBJ2-1, the V gene TRBV9, with a possible D match to TRBD1 (6 bases). The sample comprised peripheral blood. This clonotype originated in a woman aged 60-70 years with acute or convalescent COVID-19. CDR3 nucleotides: TGTGCCAGCAGCGTAGCCAACAGGGTGGGGGAGCAGTTCTTC. It yields the protein CASSVANRVGEQFF. Complete variable domain (other parts from reference TRBV9 and TRBJ2-1): DSGVTQTPKHLITATGQRVTLRCSPRSGDLSVYWYQQSLDQGLQFLIQYYNGEERAKGNILERFSAQQFPDLHSELNLSSLELGDSALYFCASSVANRVGEQFFGPGTRLTVL.